What follows are 30 T cell receptor beta chains derived from one specimen sequenced in a study of T cell repertoires in cytomegalovirus infection. For these receptors, no antigen is known. MiXCR was run by TCRdb on the reads, yielding one entry per CDR3 protein. The data contain under 500,000 distinct CDR3 sequences, more than 40% of them singletons. Specimen: cultured PBMCs, collected from culture after CMV antigen stimulation. Receptor source: a human donor in good health (CMV status not recorded). Some clones in this sample may be carry-over from other donors' samples.

This rearrangement joins TRBV20-1 to TRBJ2-7; D may be TRBD2 (6 bases). Per the germline V gene, CDR1 is DFQATT and CDR2 is SNEGSKA (reference sequence). The V end lost 3 bases, the J end lost 6 bases, and 15 bases lay between the germline ends. CDR3 size: 13 residues. The CDR3 loop reads CSASWQGGGEQYF. CDR3 in DNA: TGCAGTGCTAGTTGGCAGGGAGGCGGCGAGCAGTACTTC.

The genes are TRBV24-1 and TRBJ2-1, with 8 bases that match TRBD2. Germline V gene data show CDR1 as KGHDR and CDR2 as SFDVKD. Trimming took 9 bases from V and 2 from J; bases not matched to a gene: 8. This CDR3 has 15 amino acids. This CDR3 is CATSGGAGTYNEQFF. CDR3 nucleotides: TGTGCCACCTCCGGGGGGGCGGGGACCTACAATGAGCAGTTCTTC.

V and J are TRBV3-1 and TRBJ2-3, with D perhaps TRBD1 or TRBD2 (5 bases each). With 0 bases removed from V and 6 bases from J, the gap between germline ends came to 16 bases. The CDR3 consists of 16 residues. The V gene's germline CDR1 is LGHDT and CDR2 YNNKEL (reference sequence). This CDR3 reads CASSQDGTDPLDTQYF. The CDR3 nucleotides read TGTGCCAGCAGCCAAGATGGGACGGACCCGTTGGATACGCAGTATTTT.

The V call is TRBV7-9, the J call TRBJ2-7; 8 nucleotides align to TRBD1. V gave up 3 bases and J gave up 5 bases; unmatched junction bases: 9. The CDR3 covers 15 residues. From germline, CDR1 is SEHNR and CDR2 FQNEAQ (reference sequence). CDR3 in DNA: TGTGCCAGCAGCTTTAGCGGACAGGGCATCAACGAGCAGTACTTC. Translated, it gives CASSFSGQGINEQYF.

The chain recombines TRBV20-1 with TRBJ1-1; 7 nucleotides line up with TRBD1. J lost 0 bases, V lost 2 bases, and 15 bases had no gene match. This CDR3 contains 18 residues. Germline V lookup: CDR1 DFQATT, CDR2 SNEGSKA (reference sequence). The DNA for the CDR3 is TGCAGTGCTAGAAGGGCCGGATGGGACAGAGACCTGAACACTGAAGCTTTCTTT. It specifies CSARRAGWDRDLNTEAFF.

The CDR3 nucleotides read TGCAGCGTTGTGTGGGGTCAACGGAGAGGCTACACCTTC. The encoded protein is CSVVWGQRRGYTF. This chain connects TRBV29-1 to TRBJ1-2, with D unclear. V shed 4 bases and J shed 8 bases, with 17 bases lying between them. This CDR3 is built from 13 residues. Germline V gene data show CDR1 as SQVTM and CDR2 as ANQGSEA.

This clonotype was counted a few times. The rearrangement joins TRBV7-2 to TRBJ2-1; 9 bases map to TRBD2. The CDR3 contains 15 residues. Unmatched junction bases numbered 12, after V lost 7 bases and J lost 8 bases. Germline-derived CDR1 and CDR2 are SGHTA and FQGNSA. In DNA, the CDR3 is TGTGCCAGCACCCGGGGGCGGGGGGGCCGAGATGAGCAGTTCTTC. Translated: CASTRGRGGRDEQFF.

This clonotype was seen a handful of times. The rearrangement uses TRBV6-1 and TRBJ1-5; D ambiguous. Germline lookup yields CDR1 MNHNS and CDR2 SASEGT. This CDR3 contains 13 residues. The V gene lost 7 bases and the J gene lost 5 bases, with 12 bases spanning the gap. CDR3 DNA: TGTGCCAGCATCTATGCCTCCGATCAGCCCCAGCATTTT. Encoded protein: CASIYASDQPQHF.

V usage is TRBV7-9 and J usage is TRBJ2-1; a weak D match, TRBD2 (5 bases). Germline-derived CDR1 and CDR2 are SEHNR and FQNEAQ (reference sequence). The V end was cut by 2 bases, the J end by 4 bases, with 15 bases between. This CDR3 region has 16 residues. The CDR3 bases are TGTGCCAGCAGCTTATTTGGTGGGAGCTTTTACAATGAGCAGTTCTTC. Its translation: CASSLFGGSFYNEQFF.

Turning to this clonotype: A read error may be the cause here, since a much bigger clone is one base away. J is TRBJ1-5 and V is TRBV7-2, with D tentatively TRBD1 (6 bases). CDR3 size: 15 residues. Germline CDR1 reads SGHTA; CDR2 reads FQGNSA. V lost 2 bases, J lost 2 bases, and 10 bases lay in between. CDR3: CASSLRGGGNQPQHF. The CDR3 bases are TGTGCCAGCAGCTTACGTGGGGGCGGCAATCAGCCCCAGCATTTT.

J is TRBJ2-1 and V is TRBV4-2, with 11 bases aligning to TRBD2. Germline V lookup: CDR1 LGHNA, CDR2 YNFKEQ. This CDR3 comprises 16 residues. J was trimmed by 7 bases and V by 1 base; bases with no gene match: 6. CDR3 DNA: TGTGCCAGCAGCCAAGGTAGCGGGGGGGCGATGAATGAGCAGTTCTTC. This gives the protein CASSQGSGGAMNEQFF.

The chain carries TRBV7-8 and TRBJ1-1; possible D gene TRBD1, 5 bases. V lost 2 bases to trimming and J lost 5 bases, with 12 bases between them. The CDR3 has 14 amino acids. The germline V gene encodes CDR1 SGHVS and CDR2 FQNEAQ. Written as DNA, the CDR3 is TGTGCCAGCAGCTTAATTATTGGGGGAACTGAAGCTTTCTTT. As protein: CASSLIIGGTEAFF.

To note about this clonotype: A junction boundary mismatches the germline segment, possibly from a read error. The rearrangement joins TRBV12-3 or TRBV12-4 to TRBJ1-1, with D possibly being TRBD1 (5 bases). The CDR3 is 11 amino acids. The DNA of the CDR3 is TGTGCCAGCAGTTTATATGACAGACTGGGCTTT. This encodes CASSLYDRLGF.

The chain uses TRBV7-6 and TRBJ1-1; 7 bases are a match to TRBD1. The CDR3 spans 14 residues. The V segment lost 4 bases and the J segment 6 bases; nucleotides outside the gene matches: 8. Germline assignment: CDR1 SGHVS and CDR2 FNYEAQ. CDR3 in DNA: TGTGCCAGCAGCTCCCCCCCCGACAGGGCTGAAGCTTTCTTT. Protein product: CASSSPPDRAEAFF.

This clonotype was recorded a few times. V and J are TRBV27 and TRBJ1-6; D unclear. The CDR3 is 17 amino acids. V gave up 3 bases and J gave up 0 bases, with 12 bases separating them. Germline V lookup: CDR1 MNHEY, CDR2 SMNVEV (reference sequence). The CDR3 nucleotides are TGTGCCAGCAGTTTGGGCGGGCACCGCTCCTATAATTCACCCCTCCACTTT. Residues: CASSLGGHRSYNSPLHF.

The table lists this clonotype with a few counts. This rearrangement joins TRBV7-2 to TRBJ1-2; D uncertain. The germline V gene encodes CDR1 SGHTA and CDR2 FQGNSA. V was pared by 5 bases and J by 4 bases, with 11 bases between. The CDR3 totals 13 residues. The CDR3, as DNA: TGTGCCAGCAGCCTAAGCCCCCGCTATGGCTACACCTTC. Amino acids: CASSLSPRYGYTF.

The chain carries TRBV7-2 and TRBJ1-2, with D unresolved. The germline V gene has CDR1 SGHTA and CDR2 FQGNSA. V lost 5 bases to trimming and J lost 1 base, with 11 bases between them. This CDR3 contains 14 residues. The CDR3 protein is CASSPAAVNYGYTF. The DNA of the CDR3 is TGTGCCAGCAGCCCAGCGGCTGTTAACTATGGCTACACCTTC.

This clonotype was counted a few times. The chain employs TRBV6-1 and TRBJ2-1; D may be TRBD1 or TRBD2 (5 bases each). CDR3 length: 14 residues. The V gene's germline CDR1 is MNHNS and CDR2 SASEGT. V was shortened by 7 bases and J by 7 bases, with 17 bases between the two germline ends. The CDR3, as DNA: TGTGCCAGCACCAACACCTGGGGGTCAAATGAGCAGTTCTTC. Translation: CASTNTWGSNEQFF.

This clonotype was detected only a few times. V and J are TRBV7-2 and TRBJ2-1, with D possibly being TRBD2 (7 bases). This CDR3 region has 17 residues. V gave up 1 base and J gave up 6 bases, with 19 bases separating them. Germline V gene data show CDR1 as SGHTA and CDR2 as FQGNSA. The CDR3 DNA is TGTGCCAGCAGCTTAGTAGGCGGGGGCCTAGCCTCCAATGAGCAGTTCTTC. Protein: CASSLVGGGLASNEQFF.

This chain links TRBV19 with TRBJ2-4; 8 positions match TRBD2. From germline, CDR1 is LNHDA and CDR2 SQIVND (reference sequence). This CDR3 region has 13 residues. With V trimmed by 2 bases and J by 9 bases, 3 bases remained unmatched. CDR3 in amino acids: CASSIRGGTIQYF. CDR3 in DNA: TGTGCCAGTAGTATACGGGGGGGGACCATTCAGTACTTC.

J is TRBJ2-7 and V is TRBV6-1; TRBD1 matches at 7 bases. Trimming removed 7 bases from V and 3 bases from J; junction bases left unmatched: 6. The CDR3 sequence is 13 residues long. CDR1 is MNHNS, CDR2 SASEGT, per germline. The CDR3 region is CASIGQDLYEQYF. The CDR3 region has the DNA TGTGCCAGCATAGGACAGGACCTCTACGAGCAGTACTTC.

The genes are TRBV5-1 and TRBJ2-1, with D maybe TRBD2 (6 bases). The CDR3 consists of 14 residues. V was cut by 4 bases and J by 5 bases, with 13 bases left in between. Germline CDR1 and CDR2: SGHRS and YFSETQ. CDR3 coding DNA: TGCGCCAGCAGCCAAAATAGCGGCCACAATGAGCAGTTCTTC. This sequence encodes CASSQNSGHNEQFF.

The rearrangement links TRBV12-3 or TRBV12-4 to TRBJ2-5, with D maybe TRBD2 (6 bases). Trimming removed 5 bases at V and 3 bases at J, with 16 bases between. The CDR3 extends over 15 amino acids. The CDR3 nucleotides are TGTGCCAGCAGTCTCACCGGGACTTCGAAAGAGACCCAGTACTTC. Its translation is CASSLTGTSKETQYF.

In this sample, this clonotype turned up a few times. The V gene is TRBV19, the J gene TRBJ2-4; D remains ambiguous. The germline CDR1 and CDR2 sequences are LNHDA and SQIVND (reference sequence). Trimming stripped 1 base from V and 0 bases from J, with 7 bases between. The CDR3 is 15 amino acids. The CDR3 loop reads CASSIAQLAKNIQYF. CDR3 DNA: TGTGCCAGTAGTATAGCACAGCTAGCCAAAAACATTCAGTACTTC.

This chain connects TRBV2 to TRBJ1-6; the match to TRBD1 covers 8 bases. J gave up 10 bases and V 2 bases, and 7 bases lay outside the gene matches. The germline V gene encodes CDR1 SNHLY and CDR2 FYNNEI. This CDR3 contains 15 residues. CDR3 in DNA: TGTGCCAGCAGTGAAACGACAGGGGAATACTCACCCCTCCACTTT. Translated: CASSETTGEYSPLHF.

This clonotype was observed a handful of times. The chain employs TRBV6-1 and TRBJ2-5, with D possibly called TRBD1 or TRBD2 (5 bases each). CDR3 length: 16 amino acids. Germline V lookup: CDR1 MNHNS, CDR2 SASEGT. V lost 2 bases and J 4 bases, leaving 17 bases between the germline ends. CDR3 in amino acids: CASSEYRGSPRETQYF. As DNA, the CDR3 is TGTGCCAGCAGTGAATATCGGGGCTCCCCCAGAGAGACCCAGTACTTC.

This clonotype has just a few counts. CDR3 in amino acids: CASISGGGGKDTQYF. The CDR3 DNA reads as TGTGCCAGCATCTCCGGGGGAGGGGGGAAAGATACGCAGTATTTT. The rearrangement uses TRBV7-2 and TRBJ2-3; TRBD2 is a possible D gene (7 bases). Trimming shortened V by 7 bases and J by 5 bases, and 19 bases separated the two germline ends. The germline gives CDR1 SGHTA, CDR2 FQGNSA. The CDR3 totals 15 residues.

The V call is TRBV19, the J call TRBJ2-1; 7 bases are a match to TRBD2. The CDR3 contains 15 residues. Germline lookup yields CDR1 LNHDA and CDR2 SQIVND (reference sequence). The ends lost 3 bases at V and 3 bases at J; junction bases unmatched: 5. The chain's CDR3 is CASSITGTIYNEQFF. The DNA of the CDR3 is TGTGCCAGTAGTATTACCGGGACTATCTACAATGAGCAGTTCTTC.

V is TRBV6-2 or TRBV6-3 and J is TRBJ1-5, with a tentative D call TRBD1 (6 bases). V lost 6 bases and J 6 bases, leaving 18 bases between the germline ends. The CDR3 runs to 15 residues. CDR1 is MNHEY and CDR2 is SVGEGT in the germline V gene. The CDR3 is CASRGPSGGTQPQHF. CDR3 DNA sequence: TGTGCCAGCAGGGGCCCCTCGGGGGGCACTCAGCCCCAGCATTTT.

This clonotype turned up a few times. The rearrangement uses TRBV6-8 and TRBJ2-1, with 10 bases identical to TRBD1. The CDR3 contains 18 residues. V shed 6 bases and J 2 bases; nucleotides not matched to a gene: 13. Germline loops: CDR1 MNHGY, CDR2 SAAAGT. In DNA, the CDR3 is TGTGCCAGCAGCTCCTATCCAAAGACAGGGGGCACCTACAATGAGCAGTTCTTC. Amino acid sequence: CASSSYPKTGGTYNEQFF.